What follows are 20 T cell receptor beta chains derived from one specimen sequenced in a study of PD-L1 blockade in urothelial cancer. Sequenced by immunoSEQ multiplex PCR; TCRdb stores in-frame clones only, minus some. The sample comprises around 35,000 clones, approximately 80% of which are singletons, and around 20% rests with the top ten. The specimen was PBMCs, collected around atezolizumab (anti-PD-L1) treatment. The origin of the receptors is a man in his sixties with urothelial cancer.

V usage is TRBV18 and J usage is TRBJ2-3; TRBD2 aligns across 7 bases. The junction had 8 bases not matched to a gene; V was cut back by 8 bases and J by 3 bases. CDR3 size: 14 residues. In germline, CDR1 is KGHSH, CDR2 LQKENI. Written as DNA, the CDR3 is TGTGCCAGCCGCGGGAGCGGGAATACAGATACGCAGTATTTT. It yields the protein CASRGSGNTDTQYF.

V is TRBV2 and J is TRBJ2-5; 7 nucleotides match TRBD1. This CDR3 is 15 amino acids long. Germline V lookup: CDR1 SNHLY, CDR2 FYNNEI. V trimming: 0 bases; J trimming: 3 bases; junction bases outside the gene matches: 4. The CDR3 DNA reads TGTGCCAGCAGTGAAGCCTTCGACAGGGAAGAGACCCAGTACTTC. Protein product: CASSEAFDREETQYF. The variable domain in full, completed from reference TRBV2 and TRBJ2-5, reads EPEVTQTPSHQVTQMGQEVILRCVPISNHLYFYWYRQILGQKVEFLVSFYNNEISEKSEIFDDQFSVERPDGSNFTLKIRSTKLEDSAMYFCASSEAFDREETQYFGPGTRLLVL.

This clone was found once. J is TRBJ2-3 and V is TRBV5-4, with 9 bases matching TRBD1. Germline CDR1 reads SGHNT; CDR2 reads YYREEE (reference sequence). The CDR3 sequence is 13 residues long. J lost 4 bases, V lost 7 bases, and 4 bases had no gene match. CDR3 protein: CASGGTGSDTQYF. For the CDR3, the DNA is TGTGCCAGCGGAGGGACAGGGTCAGATACGCAGTATTTT.

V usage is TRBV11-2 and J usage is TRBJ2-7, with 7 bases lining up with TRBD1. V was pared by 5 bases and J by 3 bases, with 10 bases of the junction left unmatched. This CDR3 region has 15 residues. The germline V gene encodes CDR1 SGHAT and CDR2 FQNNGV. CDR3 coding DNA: TGTGCCAGCAGCCCCCACCGCAGGGGGAGCTACGAGCAGTACTTC. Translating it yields CASSPHRRGSYEQYF.

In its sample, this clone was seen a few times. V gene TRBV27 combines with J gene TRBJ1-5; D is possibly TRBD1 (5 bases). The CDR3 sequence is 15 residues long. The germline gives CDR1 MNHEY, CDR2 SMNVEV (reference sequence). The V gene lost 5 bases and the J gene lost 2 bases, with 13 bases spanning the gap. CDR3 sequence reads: CASSNRGARNQPQHF. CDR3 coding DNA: TGTGCCAGCAGTAATAGGGGCGCACGCAATCAGCCCCAGCATTTT.

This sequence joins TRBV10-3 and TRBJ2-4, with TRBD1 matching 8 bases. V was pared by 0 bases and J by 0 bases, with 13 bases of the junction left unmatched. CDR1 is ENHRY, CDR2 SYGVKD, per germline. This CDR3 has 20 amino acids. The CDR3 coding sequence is TGTGCCATCAGTGAGTCGGTATCCGGGACAGGCGAACTAGCCAAAAACATTCAGTACTTC. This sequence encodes CAISESVSGTGELAKNIQYF.

The CDR3 DNA is TGTGCCAGCAGCTTAGGGACACCACTCTACGAGCAGTACTTC. It yields the protein CASSLGTPLYEQYF. The V and J genes are TRBV7-9 and TRBJ2-7; TRBD1 is a possible D gene (5 bases). Germline loops: CDR1 SEHNR, CDR2 FQNEAQ (reference sequence). This CDR3 region has 14 residues. Trimming pared 1 base from V and 3 bases from J, leaving 10 bases between.

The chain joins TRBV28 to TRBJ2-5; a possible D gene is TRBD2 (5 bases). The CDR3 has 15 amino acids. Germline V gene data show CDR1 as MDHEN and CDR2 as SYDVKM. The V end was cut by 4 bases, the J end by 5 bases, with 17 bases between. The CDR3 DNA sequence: TGTGCCAGCAGTTATGGGTCTAGCAAATGGGAGACCCAGTACTTC. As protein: CASSYGSSKWETQYF.

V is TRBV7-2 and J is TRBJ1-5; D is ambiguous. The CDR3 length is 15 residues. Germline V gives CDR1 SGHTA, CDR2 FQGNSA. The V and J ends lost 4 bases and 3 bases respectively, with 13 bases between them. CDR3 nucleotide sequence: TGTGCCAGCAGCTCCACCGGACTTGCCAATCAGCCCCAGCATTTT. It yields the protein CASSSTGLANQPQHF.

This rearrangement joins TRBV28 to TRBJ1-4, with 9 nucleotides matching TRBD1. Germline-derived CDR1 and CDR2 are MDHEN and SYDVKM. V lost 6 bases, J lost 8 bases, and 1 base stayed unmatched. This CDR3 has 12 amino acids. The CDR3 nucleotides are TGTGCCAGCAGGACAGGGGGAGAAAAACTGTTTTTT. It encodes CASRTGGEKLFF.

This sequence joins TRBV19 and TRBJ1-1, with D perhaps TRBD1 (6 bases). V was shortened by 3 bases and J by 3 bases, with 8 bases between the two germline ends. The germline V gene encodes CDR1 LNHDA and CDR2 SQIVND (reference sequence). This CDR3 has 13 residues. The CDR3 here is CASSIYRDTEAFF. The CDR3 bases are TGTGCCAGTAGTATCTACAGGGACACTGAAGCTTTCTTT.

The CDR3, as DNA: TGTGCCAGTAGTATAGGACAGGAGTACAATGAGCAGTTCTTC. This encodes CASSIGQEYNEQFF. This chain connects TRBV19 to TRBJ2-1; TRBD1 is a possible D gene (6 bases). Germline V lookup: CDR1 LNHDA, CDR2 SQIVND (reference sequence). Trimming cost V 1 base and J 4 bases, with 8 bases left between them. CDR3 length equals 14 residues.

The CDR3 region is CASSLASGIYGYTF. In nucleotides, the CDR3 is TGTGCCAGCAGTTTGGCTTCGGGGATCTATGGCTACACCTTC. The chain has TRBV28 and TRBJ1-2; D remains ambiguous. In germline, CDR1 is MDHEN, CDR2 SYDVKM. The CDR3 contains 14 residues. Between the trimmed V and J ends, which lost 3 bases and 4 bases, there was a span of 12 bases.

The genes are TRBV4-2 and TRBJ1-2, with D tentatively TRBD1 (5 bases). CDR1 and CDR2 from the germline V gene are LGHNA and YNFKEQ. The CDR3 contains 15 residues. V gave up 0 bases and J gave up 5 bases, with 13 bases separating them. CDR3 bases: TGTGCCAGCAGCCAAGATCAGGGCTTGAGGTATGGCTACACCTTC. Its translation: CASSQDQGLRYGYTF.

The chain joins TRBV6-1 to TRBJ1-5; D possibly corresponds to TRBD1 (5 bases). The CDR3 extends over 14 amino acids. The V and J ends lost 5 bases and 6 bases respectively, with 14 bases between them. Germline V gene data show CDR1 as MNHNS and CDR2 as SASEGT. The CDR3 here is CASSPTAGRQPQHF. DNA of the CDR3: TGTGCCAGCAGTCCGACGGCAGGGCGTCAGCCCCAGCATTTT.

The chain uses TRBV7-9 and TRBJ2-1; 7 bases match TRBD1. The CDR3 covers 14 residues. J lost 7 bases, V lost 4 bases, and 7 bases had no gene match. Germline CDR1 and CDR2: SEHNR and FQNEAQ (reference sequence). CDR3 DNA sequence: TGTGCCAGCAGCTCCCGGACAGGTGGGAATGAGCAGTTCTTC. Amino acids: CASSSRTGGNEQFF.

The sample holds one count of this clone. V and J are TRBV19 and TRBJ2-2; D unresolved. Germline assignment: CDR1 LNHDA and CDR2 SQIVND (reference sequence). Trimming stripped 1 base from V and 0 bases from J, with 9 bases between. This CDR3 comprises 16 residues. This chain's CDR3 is CASSIALRSNTGELFF. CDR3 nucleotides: TGTGCCAGTAGTATAGCGCTCCGGTCGAACACCGGGGAGCTGTTTTTT.

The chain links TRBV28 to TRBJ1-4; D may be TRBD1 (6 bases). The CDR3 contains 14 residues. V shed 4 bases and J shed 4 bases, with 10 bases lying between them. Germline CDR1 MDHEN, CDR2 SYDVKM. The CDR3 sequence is CASSSYRVNEKLFF. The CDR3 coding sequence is TGTGCCAGCAGTTCGTACAGGGTTAATGAAAAACTGTTTTTT. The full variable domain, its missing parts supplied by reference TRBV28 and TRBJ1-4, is DVKVTQSSRYLVKRTGEKVFLECVQDMDHENMFWYRQDPGLGLRLIYFSYDVKMKEKGDIPEGYSVSREKKERFSLILESASTNQTSMYLCASSSYRVNEKLFFGSGTQLSVL.

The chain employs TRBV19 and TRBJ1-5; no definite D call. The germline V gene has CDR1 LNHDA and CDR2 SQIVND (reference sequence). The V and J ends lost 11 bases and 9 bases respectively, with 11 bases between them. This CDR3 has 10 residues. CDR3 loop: CACHFGPQHF. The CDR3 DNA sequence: TGTGCCTGCCACTTTGGGCCCCAGCATTTT.

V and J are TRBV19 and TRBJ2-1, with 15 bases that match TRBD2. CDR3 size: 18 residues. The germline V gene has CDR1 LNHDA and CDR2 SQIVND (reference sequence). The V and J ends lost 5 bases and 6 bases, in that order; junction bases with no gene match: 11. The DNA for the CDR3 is TGTGCCAGTAGTGTTAATACAGGACTAGCGGGGGGGCGCAATGAGCAGTTCTTC. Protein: CASSVNTGLAGGRNEQFF.